This T cell receptor beta chain was captured by sequencing in a study of identical twins. This clonotype was recorded many times. A single record per CDR3 protein comes from TCRdb applying MiXCR to the 5' RACE reads. The repertoire holds approximately 690,000 distinct CDR3 sequences, with over 5% as singletons. The ends were cut back, 6 bases at V and 2 bases at J, with 5 bases in the middle. This CDR3 spans 11 amino acids. From germline, CDR1 is DFQATT and CDR2 SNEGSKA (reference sequence). This clonotype was obtained from a man in his late teens or twenties in good health. The V gene is TRBV20-1, the J gene TRBJ2-1; no reliable D call. The sample was naive T cells sorted from blood. The CDR3 loop reads CSASPYNEQFF. CDR3 bases: TGCAGTGCCTCCCCCTACAATGAGCAGTTCTTC.